The text below deals with one T cell receptor (beta chain). Antigen: not known. The CDR3 has 15 amino acids. The J segment lost 2 bases and the V segment lost 0 bases, leaving 2 bases of the junction unmatched. The germline V gene has CDR1 GTSNPN and CDR2 SVGIG (reference sequence). TCR beta CDR3 regions were amplified from RNA. An initial round of RT-PCR targeting the TCR CDR3 relied on the HTBI primer set. MiXCR was run by TCRdb on the multiplex PCR reads, yielding one entry per CDR3 protein. The sample consists of 300,000 to 400,000 distinct CDR3 sequences, 15% to 20% of them appearing once. This entry comes from a study of T cells in Graves' hyperthyroidism and ophthalmopathy. Findings of the study overall: From stable hyperthyroidism, ophthalmopathy was separated by a 13 V-J model.

Over 18 months, lack of ophthalmopathy progression marked Graves' hyperthyroidism as stable. The hyperthyroidism patients had all been newly diagnosed, and their disease duration was under 2 months. Their ages ranged from 18 to 65 years. Using 9.5 to 10 ml of fresh peripheral blood, PBMCs were prepared. The TCR comes from a woman in her 50s with Graves' hyperthyroidism. The chain carries TRBV30 and TRBJ2-3, with 10 nucleotides matching TRBD2. What was sequenced was blood. The CDR3 loop is CAWSVAGGPTDTQYF. CDR3 nucleotide sequence: TGTGCCTGGAGTGTAGCGGGAGGGCCCACAGATACGCAGTATTTT.